The source of this T cell receptor beta chain is a study of metastatic and nonmetastatic thyroid tumors. This clone is judged medium-sized. Original processing methods: CDR3 was compared across clinicopathological groups, and the resulting differences were used to build a distant-metastasis classifier for papillary thyroid cancer. TCRdb reprocessed the PCR reads using MiXCR. For this entry, the V and J calls and clone size follow TCRdb and not the study's own pipeline. Among some 35,000 clones, about 27% were seen once, and the ten largest hold roughly 10%. Patients underwent thyroid surgery, and none had received any treatment before it. Trimming removed 2 bases at V and 6 bases at J, with 8 bases between. Per germline, CDR1 GTSNPN and CDR2 SVGIG (reference sequence). The CDR3 sequence is 11 residues long.

The TCR originated in a male donor with papillary thyroid cancer or a benign thyroid nodule (not recorded which). Some clones in this sample may be carry-over from other donors' samples. V usage is TRBV30 and J usage is TRBJ2-7, with D uncertain. Input material: blood. The CDR3 protein is CAWSTPGEQYF. The CDR3 DNA reads TGTGCCTGGAGTACGCCGGGCGAGCAGTACTTC.